Listed below are T cell receptor beta chains from one sample, sequenced in a study of T cell responses to AZD1222 COVID-19 vaccine. Profiling relied on immunoSEQ multiplex PCR, and the TCRdb table lists in-frame clones only, not all of them. Of about 56,000 clones in the sample, roughly 85% were seen once. The specimen was peripheral blood, collected on day 0 of AZD1222 vaccination. The receptors here all came from an adult in good health. CDR3s include the opening cysteine and the closing phenylalanine or tryptophan. Each record gives: V gene, clone size, J gene, D gene, CDR3 protein, CDR3 DNA. D genes are given only for firm matches. Some rows mark clone size as missing; the rest say once, few, many or name a class of expanded clone.

V: TRBV6-1; size: -; J: TRBJ1-5; D: -; CDR3: CASSDIQVQPQHF; DNA: TGTGCCAGCAGTGATATTCAGGTGCAGCCCCAGCATTTT
V: TRBV12-3/TRBV12-4; size: -; J: TRBJ1-4; D: -; CDR3: CATSPRTYEKLFF; DNA: TGTGCCACCTCTCCCCGTACCTATGAAAAACTGTTTTTT
V: TRBV19; size: few; J: TRBJ2-5; D: -; CDR3: CASSIGVLQETQYF; DNA: TGTGCCAGTAGTATCGGTGTCCTGCAAGAGACCCAGTACTTC
V: TRBV2; size: -; J: TRBJ2-3; D: -; CDR3: CASSDQFGTQYF; DNA: TGTGCCAGCAGTGACCAGTTCGGTACGCAGTATTTT
V: TRBV28; size: -; J: TRBJ1-1; D: -; CDR3: CASSLSWGLNTEAFF; DNA: TGTGCCAGCAGTTTATCGTGGGGGTTGAACACTGAAGCTTTCTTT
V: TRBV5-1; size: -; J: TRBJ2-1; D: -; CDR3: CASSLVSSSYNEQFF; DNA: TGCGCCAGCAGCTTGGTGTCGAGCTCCTACAATGAGCAGTTCTTC
V: TRBV2; size: -; J: TRBJ2-1; D: TRBD1; CDR3: CASQGQGGNEQFF; DNA: TGTGCCAGCCAGGGACAGGGTGGCAATGAGCAGTTCTTC
V: TRBV28; size: -; J: TRBJ1-1; D: -; CDR3: CASSTATGSVTEAFF; DNA: TGTGCCAGCAGTACCGCGACCGGGAGTGTCACTGAAGCTTTCTTT
V: TRBV28; size: -; J: TRBJ2-7; D: -; CDR3: CASSFGALPLSSYEQYF; DNA: TGTGCCAGCAGTTTTGGAGCACTACCACTCTCTTCCTACGAGCAGTACTTC
V: TRBV6-5; size: -; J: TRBJ2-7; D: -; CDR3: CASRAGTAYEQYF; DNA: TGTGCCAGCAGAGCCGGGACGGCATACGAGCAGTACTTC
V: TRBV6-5; size: few; J: TRBJ1-5; D: -; CDR3: CATRQAGDLPQHF; DNA: TGTGCCACCCGACAGGCAGGTGATCTGCCCCAGCATTTT
V: TRBV5-1; size: -; J: TRBJ1-6; D: -; CDR3: CASSVDWHSPLHF; DNA: TGCGCCAGCAGCGTGGACTGGCATTCACCCCTCCACTTT
V: TRBV6-5; size: -; J: TRBJ2-5; D: -; CDR3: CASSYSGETQYF; DNA: TGTGCCAGCAGTTACTCGGGGGAGACCCAGTACTTC
V: TRBV9; size: -; J: TRBJ1-3; D: -; CDR3: CASSVGGGRGNTIYF; DNA: TGTGCCAGCAGCGTAGGTGGGGGGCGCGGAAACACCATATATTTT
V: TRBV5-4; size: once; J: TRBJ1-4; D: -; CDR3: CASSSEGATNEKLFF; DNA: TGTGCCAGCAGCTCAGAAGGGGCAACTAATGAAAAACTGTTTTTT
V: TRBV21-1; size: -; J: TRBJ1-2; D: -; CDR3: CPKVPVGYTF; DNA: TGTCCCAAGGTTCCCGTTGGCTACACCTTC
V: TRBV6-1; size: medium-sized; J: TRBJ1-1; D: -; CDR3: CASSEVSGLGEAFF; DNA: TGTGCCAGCAGTGAAGTATCTGGGCTGGGTGAAGCTTTCTTT
V: TRBV6-5; size: -; J: TRBJ1-6; D: TRBD1; CDR3: CASRYEGAWNSPLHF; DNA: TGTGCCAGCAGGTACGAGGGGGCATGGAATTCACCCCTCCACTTT
V: TRBV9; size: -; J: TRBJ2-1; D: -; CDR3: CASSVGGPGSYNEQFF; DNA: TGTGCCAGCAGCGTAGGGGGGCCCGGGTCGTACAATGAGCAGTTCTTC
V: TRBV18; size: -; J: TRBJ1-5; D: -; CDR3: CASSPGQGRYSNQPQHF; DNA: TGTGCCAGCTCACCAGGGCAGGGGCGGTATAGCAATCAGCCCCAGCATTTT
V: TRBV27; size: -; J: TRBJ1-1; D: TRBD1; CDR3: CASADRGRNTEAFF; DNA: TGTGCCAGCGCAGACAGGGGCAGGAACACTGAAGCTTTCTTT
V: TRBV5-6; size: -; J: TRBJ1-2; D: -; CDR3: CASGKTANYGYTF; DNA: TGTGCCAGCGGAAAGACAGCGAACTATGGCTACACCTTC
V: TRBV5-4; size: -; J: TRBJ1-5; D: TRBD1; CDR3: CASRRTGGRSQPQHF; DNA: TGTGCCAGCAGAAGGACAGGGGGCCGTAGTCAGCCCCAGCATTTT
V: TRBV6-5; size: -; J: TRBJ2-1; D: -; CDR3: CASLTPVSYNEQFF; DNA: TGTGCCAGCCTTACACCCGTTTCCTACAATGAGCAGTTCTTC
V: TRBV5-1; size: -; J: TRBJ1-2; D: -; CDR3: CASSLTGSGYTF; DNA: TGCGCCAGCAGCTTGACAGGGAGCGGCTACACCTTC
V: TRBV10-3; size: -; J: TRBJ1-6; D: -; CDR3: CAISGEYNSPLHF; DNA: TGTGCCATCAGTGGGGAATATAATTCACCCCTCCACTTT
V: TRBV24-1; size: few; J: TRBJ2-3; D: -; CDR3: CATSPASSTDTQYF; DNA: TGTGCCACCAGTCCCGCGTCTAGCACAGATACGCAGTATTTT
V: TRBV28; size: once; J: TRBJ1-5; D: TRBD1; CDR3: CASSFSWSTRTGINQPQHF; DNA: TGTGCCAGCAGTTTTAGTTGGTCAACACGGACAGGGATCAATCAGCCCCAGCATTTT
V: TRBV9; size: -; J: TRBJ2-2; D: -; CDR3: CASSARSYTGELFF; DNA: TGTGCCAGCAGCGCCAGAAGTTACACCGGGGAGCTGTTTTTT
V: TRBV19; size: -; J: TRBJ1-5; D: -; CDR3: CASQGQIQGQPQHF; DNA: TGTGCCAGTCAAGGACAGATTCAGGGTCAGCCCCAGCATTTT
V: TRBV4-1; size: -; J: TRBJ2-3; D: TRBD2; CDR3: CASSPYAAGGSDTQYF; DNA: TGCGCCAGCAGCCCATATGCGGCGGGGGGATCAGATACGCAGTATTTT
V: TRBV29-1; size: -; J: TRBJ1-3; D: -; CDR3: CSVAEFSGNTIYF; DNA: TGCAGCGTCGCAGAGTTCTCTGGAAACACCATATATTTT
V: TRBV5-6; size: -; J: TRBJ2-7; D: -; CDR3: CASSFGTGSYEQYF; DNA: TGTGCCAGCAGCTTCGGTACGGGCTCCTACGAGCAGTACTTC
V: TRBV6-1; size: once; J: TRBJ2-3; D: -; CDR3: CASSELSDTQYF; DNA: TGTGCCAGCAGTGAATTGTCAGATACGCAGTATTTT
V: TRBV29-1; size: -; J: TRBJ1-1; D: -; CDR3: CSVGSDEAFF; DNA: TGCAGCGTTGGGAGTGATGAAGCTTTCTTT
V: TRBV6-5; size: -; J: TRBJ1-2; D: -; CDR3: CASHPGENYGYTF; DNA: TGTGCCAGCCATCCAGGGGAGAACTATGGCTACACCTTC
V: TRBV10-3; size: -; J: TRBJ2-7; D: -; CDR3: CAISALAWAQGGEQYF; DNA: TGTGCCATCAGTGCCCTCGCGTGGGCCCAAGGGGGCGAGCAGTACTTC
V: TRBV19; size: -; J: TRBJ1-2; D: -; CDR3: CASNWVPGQADGYTF; DNA: TGTGCCAGTAATTGGGTTCCGGGACAAGCGGATGGCTACACCTTC
V: TRBV2; size: -; J: TRBJ1-2; D: -; CDR3: CASRREAGGNYGYTF; DNA: TGTGCCAGCAGGCGTGAGGCAGGTGGGAACTATGGCTACACCTTC
V: TRBV30; size: -; J: TRBJ1-1; D: TRBD1; CDR3: CAWSTGAGNTEAFF; DNA: TGTGCCTGGAGCACAGGGGCGGGGAACACTGAAGCTTTCTTT
V: TRBV3-1/TRBV3-2; size: -; J: TRBJ1-4; D: -; CDR3: CASSQDGGGTTNEKLFF; DNA: TGTGCCAGCAGCCAAGATGGGGGCGGGACAACTAATGAAAAACTGTTTTTT
V: TRBV19; size: -; J: TRBJ1-4; D: -; CDR3: CASSIGGGIRKKLFF; DNA: TGTGCCAGTAGTATCGGGGGAGGTATCAGAAAAAAACTGTTTTTT
V: TRBV4-2; size: -; J: TRBJ2-3; D: -; CDR3: CATNSGTDTQYF; DNA: TGTGCCACCAATTCTGGCACAGATACGCAGTATTTT
V: TRBV7-8; size: -; J: TRBJ2-7; D: TRBD2; CDR3: CASSLGRGGYEQYF; DNA: TGTGCCAGCAGCTTAGGGCGGGGGGGTTACGAGCAGTACTTC